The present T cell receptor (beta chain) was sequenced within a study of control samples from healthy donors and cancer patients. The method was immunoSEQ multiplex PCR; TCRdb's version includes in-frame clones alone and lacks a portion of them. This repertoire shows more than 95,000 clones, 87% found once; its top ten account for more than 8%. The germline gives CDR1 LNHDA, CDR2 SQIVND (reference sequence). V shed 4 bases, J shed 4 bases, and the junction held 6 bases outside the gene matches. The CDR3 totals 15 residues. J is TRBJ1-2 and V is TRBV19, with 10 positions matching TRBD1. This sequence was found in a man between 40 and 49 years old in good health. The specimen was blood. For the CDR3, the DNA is TGTGCCAGTAGTACCCCGGGACAGGGGAGCTATGGCTACACCTTC. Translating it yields CASSTPGQGSYGYTF.